This T cell receptor (beta chain) was documented in a study of T cell repertoires in cytomegalovirus infection. On the study more broadly: Carrying CMV and the relevant HLA type showed in public TCR beta signatures.

CDR3 size: 13 residues. Trimming cost V 4 bases and J 3 bases, with 8 bases left between them. This clonotype was picked up a small number of times. The target antigen is unknown. TCRdb re-called the reads with MiXCR, one entry per CDR3 protein. This table has 100,000 to 150,000 distinct CDR3 sequences, less than 9.5% appearing once. Notes on the study in general: The study found HLA-C-restricted CMV-specific TCR beta clonotypes dominating the ex vivo response. CMV carriers having the relevant HLA were flagged by cumulative public TCR beta family frequency.

The V and J genes are TRBV12-3 or TRBV12-4 and TRBJ2-3; no firm D call. The sequence derives from a human donor in good health (CMV status not recorded). Some clones in this sample may be carry-over from other donors' samples. Sequencing used PBMCs. DNA for the CDR3: TGTGCCAGCAGTTCCATAGTTACAGATACGCAGTATTTT. Translation gives CASSSIVTDTQYF.